These T cell receptor beta chains were read from a single sample in a study of shared clonotypes between healthy human individuals. The method was immunoSEQ multiplex PCR; TCRdb's version includes in-frame clones alone and lacks a portion of them. This sample carries about 480,000 clones, roughly 79% of them seen once, and the ten largest clones take around an eighth. The sample consisted of PBMCs. Receptor source: a woman in her 40s in good health. Some clones in this sample may be carry-over from other donors' samples. CDR3s include the opening cysteine and the closing phenylalanine or tryptophan. The D gene is left open where the match is weak. Expanded clones get a size class; other rows say once, few or many, or leave the size out.

d_gene,abundance,j_gene,v_gene,CDR3nt,CDR3aa
NA,few,TRBJ1-5,TRBV5-3,TGTGCCAGAAGAGAAATAGGGTTACCCCAGCATTTT,CARREIGLPQHF
NA,NA,TRBJ1-3,TRBV6-5,TGTGCCAGCAGCGCCGACGGAGTCCCTGGAAACACCATATATTTT,CASSADGVPGNTIYF
TRBD2,NA,TRBJ2-1,TRBV6-5,TGTGCCAGCAGGGGCGGGACTAGCGGCAATGAGCAGTTCTTC,CASRGGTSGNEQFF
TRBD1,few,TRBJ2-2,TRBV7-3,TGTGCCAGCAGCTGGACAGGGGGCGCGGCCGGGGAGCTGTTTTTT,CASSWTGGAAGELFF
NA,NA,TRBJ2-5,TRBV15,TGTGCCACCAGCAGAAGAAAGAGCCAGGGGCGACAAGACCAAGAGACCCAGTACTTC,CATSRRKSQGRQDQETQYF
NA,NA,TRBJ2-1,TRBV7-9,TGTGCCAGCAGCGGAGGGGGGACAGTATACAATGAGCAGTTCTTC,CASSGGGTVYNEQFF
NA,NA,TRBJ2-2,TRBV5-1,TGCGCCAGCAGCTTGGCGGGCCCCGGGGAGCTGTTTTTT,CASSLAGPGELFF
TRBD2,NA,TRBJ2-1,TRBV6-1,TGTGCCAGCAGTGAATGGTCCTTAGCGGGAGAATGGCAGTTCTTC,CASSEWSLAGEWQFF
TRBD1,NA,TRBJ1-2,TRBV10-3,TGTGCCATCAGCCAGATCGGGACAGGGGGGGGCATTAACTATGGCTACACCTTC,CAISQIGTGGGINYGYTF
NA,NA,TRBJ2-7,TRBV6-4,TGTGCCAGCAGTGTCCTTTCTGGACACGAGCAGTACTTC,CASSVLSGHEQYF
NA,NA,TRBJ1-1,TRBV14,TGTGCCAGCAGCCGGAGTTTTAACACTGAAGCTTTCTTT,CASSRSFNTEAFF
TRBD1,NA,TRBJ1-2,TRBV28,TGTGCCAGCAGTGCAACGGGACAGGGGGGTGGCTACACCTTC,CASSATGQGGGYTF
NA,NA,TRBJ1-5,TRBV7-9,TGTGCCAGCAGCTTAGGTGGGGACACTAATCAGCCCCAGCATTTT,CASSLGGDTNQPQHF
TRBD2,NA,TRBJ2-5,TRBV27,TGTGCCAGCAGTTTGTCAGGGCAAGCGGGAGTCTGGGAGACCCAGTACTTC,CASSLSGQAGVWETQYF
NA,NA,TRBJ1-4,TRBV7-9,TGTGCCAGCAGCCAAGTGTGGGGTGGGAAGAGCGAAAAACTGTTTTTT,CASSQVWGGKSEKLFF
TRBD2,few,TRBJ2-2,TRBV5-1,TGCGCCAGCAGCCCTACCCCAAGTAGCGGGAGGGCCGTTGGCGGGGAGCTGTTTTTT,CASSPTPSSGRAVGGELFF
NA,NA,TRBJ2-5,TRBV5-4,TGTGCCAGCACCGACCTGCTGGAAGAGACCCAGTACTTC,CASTDLLEETQYF
NA,NA,TRBJ2-7,TRBV29-1,TGCAGCGCCCGGGCTAGCGACCGCTCCTACGAGCAGTACTTC,CSARASDRSYEQYF
NA,many,TRBJ2-7,TRBV9,TGTGCCAGCAGCGTAACCTACGAGCAGTACTTC,CASSVTYEQYF